Shown below are 28 T cell receptor beta chains from a single sample sequenced in a study of Ad26.COV2.S vaccination and SARS-CoV-2 variants. Measured with immunoSEQ multiplex PCR; TCRdb has only the in-frame clones, and not every one. This sample has some 190,000 clones, with 70% to 90% found just once. Sequencing used peripheral blood, obtained after recovery from COVID-19. These receptors were collected from a human donor who had recovered from COVID-19.

The J gene is TRBJ2-3, the V gene TRBV2; no firm D call. Trimming took off 3 bases at V and 2 bases at J, with 9 bases between the two ends. The CDR3 runs 14 residues. CDR1 and CDR2 from the germline V gene are SNHLY and FYNNEI. For the CDR3, the DNA is TGTGCCAGCAGTGAGAGTCTTCCCACAGATACGCAGTATTTT. Translation: CASSESLPTDTQYF. The full variable domain, in which reference TRBV2 and TRBJ2-3 provide the parts outside the CDR3, is EPEVTQTPSHQVTQMGQEVILRCVPISNHLYFYWYRQILGQKVEFLVSFYNNEISEKSEIFDDQFSVERPDGSNFTLKIRSTKLEDSAMYFCASSESLPTDTQYFGPGTRLTVL.

The rearrangement uses TRBV2 and TRBJ1-6; the D is unclear. CDR1 is SNHLY, CDR2 FYNNEI, per germline. The CDR3 has 15 residues. Deletions cut 7 bases from V and 5 bases from J, with 15 bases between. CDR3: CASTPRSLNNSPLHF. The CDR3 DNA is TGTGCCAGCACCCCCCGGAGTCTGAATAATTCACCCCTCCACTTT. Complete variable domain (other parts from reference TRBV2 and TRBJ1-6): EPEVTQTPSHQVTQMGQEVILRCVPISNHLYFYWYRQILGQKVEFLVSFYNNEISEKSEIFDDQFSVERPDGSNFTLKIRSTKLEDSAMYFCASTPRSLNNSPLHFGNGTRLTVT.

This chain connects TRBV5-6 to TRBJ1-6; unclear D gene. The ends were cut back, 4 bases at V and 6 bases at J, with 14 bases in the middle. The CDR3 runs to 15 residues. CDR1 SGHDT and CDR2 YYEEEE come from the germline V gene. CDR3 sequence (DNA): TGTGCCAGCAGCCTGGACCTTCGGTCTAATTCACCCCTCCACTTT. As protein: CASSLDLRSNSPLHF.

V and J are TRBV11-3 and TRBJ1-1, with D hard to call. The CDR3 consists of 13 residues. Germline V gene sequence: CDR1 SGHNT, CDR2 YENEEA. Trimming cost V 3 bases and J 3 bases, with 8 bases left between them. DNA for the CDR3: TGTGCCAGCAGCTTGTCGGTAGACACTGAAGCTTTCTTT. This translates into CASSLSVDTEAFF.

The chain has TRBV6-9 and TRBJ1-5, with a weak D call TRBD1 (5 bases). The ends were cut back, 7 bases at V and 2 bases at J, with 12 bases in the middle. CDR3 size: 14 residues. Germline V lookup: CDR1 MNHGY, CDR2 SVAAGI. CDR3 residues: CASTGRGGNQPQHF. DNA of the CDR3: TGTGCCAGCACGGGGCGGGGGGGCAATCAGCCCCAGCATTTT.

The chain couples TRBV5-1 to TRBJ2-5, with D possibly called TRBD1 or TRBD2 (6 bases each). The CDR3 is made up of 14 amino acids. Per the germline V gene, CDR1 is SGHRS and CDR2 is YFSETQ. V lost 7 bases to trimming and J lost 4 bases, with 17 bases between them. DNA of the CDR3: TGCGCCAGCTCGGGAGCAGGGGAGACAGAGACCCAGTACTTC. Translating it yields CASSGAGETETQYF.

The rearrangement joins TRBV14 to TRBJ1-2, with D tentatively TRBD1 (6 bases). The V and J ends lost 4 bases and 2 bases respectively, with 11 bases between them. The CDR3 is made up of 14 amino acids. Germline-derived CDR1 and CDR2 are SGHDN and FVKESK. Here the CDR3 DNA reads TGTGCCAGCAGCCTTGGACAGACCAACTATGGCTACACCTTC. It specifies CASSLGQTNYGYTF.

The rearrangement links TRBV19 to TRBJ1-2, with TRBD1 identical over 9 bases. V gave up 6 bases and J gave up 3 bases; unmatched junction bases: 8. CDR1 is LNHDA and CDR2 is SQIVND in the germline V gene (reference sequence). The CDR3 loop spans 15 amino acids. The CDR3 coding sequence is TGTGCCAGTAGCAGTACAGGGGGCGGACACTATGGCTACACCTTC. It yields the protein CASSSTGGGHYGYTF. The full variable domain, with the rest looked up from reference TRBV19 and TRBJ1-2, is DGGITQSPKYLFRKEGQNVTLSCEQNLNHDAMYWYRQDPGQGLRLIYYSQIVNDFQKGDIAEGYSVSREKKESFPLTVTSAQKNPTAFYLCASSSTGGGHYGYTFGSGTRLTVV.

The genes are TRBV1 and TRBJ2-1. TRBV1 is termed a pseudogene. The CDR3 is 15 residues long. The CDR3 DNA follows: TGCACCAGCAGCCGCTACCACGGGGCCTGCAATGAGCAGTTCTTC. Its protein is CTSSRYHGACNEQFF.

This rearrangement joins TRBV15 to TRBJ2-2; 11 bases line up with TRBD1. V lost 1 base, J lost 7 bases, and 8 bases stayed unmatched. The CDR3 has 17 amino acids. Per germline, CDR1 LNHNV and CDR2 YYDKDF (reference sequence). The CDR3 DNA reads as TGTGCCACCAGCAGAGGCCCGGGACAGGGGGTAGACGGGGAGCTGTTTTTT. This translates into CATSRGPGQGVDGELFF.

The chain recombines TRBV6-5 with TRBJ1-2; D gene ambiguous. Germline values: CDR1 MNHEY, CDR2 SVGAGI. The CDR3 is made up of 13 amino acids. V was clipped by 6 bases and J by 2 bases, with 10 bases between them. CDR3 in amino acids: CASRPDENYGYTF. The DNA for the CDR3 is TGTGCCAGCAGACCTGACGAGAACTATGGCTACACCTTC.

This chain uses TRBV9 with TRBJ2-3; D possibly uses TRBD1 or TRBD2 (5 bases each). The CDR3 has 17 residues. Trimming took off 0 bases at V and 1 base at J, with 15 bases between the two ends. CDR1 is SGDLS, CDR2 YYNGEE, per germline. The CDR3 coding sequence is TGTGCCAGCAGCGTAGAGTGGGGCGGGCCTGGCACAGATACGCAGTATTTT. It encodes CASSVEWGGPGTDTQYF.

This CDR3 is CASSISGAPYEQYF. DNA of the CDR3: TGTGCCAGCAGCATTAGCGGGGCACCCTACGAGCAGTACTTC. The chain links TRBV6-6 to TRBJ2-7; 8 bases are a match to TRBD2. J was trimmed by 2 bases and V by 6 bases; bases with no gene match: 6. This CDR3 is built from 14 residues. Germline V gives CDR1 MNHNY, CDR2 SVGAGI (reference sequence).

This sequence joins TRBV5-1 and TRBJ2-3, with a weak D call TRBD1 (6 bases). The CDR3 has 16 amino acids. Trimming left V 4 bases short and J 1 base short, with 16 bases between. Germline CDR1 is SGHRS and CDR2 is YFSETQ. The CDR3 nucleotides read TGCGCCAGCAGCATTCAGGGACAAATAGGCACAGATACGCAGTATTTT. It codes for CASSIQGQIGTDTQYF.

This chain connects TRBV7-9 to TRBJ1-5; D not resolved. Germline V lookup: CDR1 SEHNR, CDR2 FQNEAQ (reference sequence). The CDR3 contains 13 residues. V lost 6 bases and J lost 4, with 10 bases in between. The CDR3 coding sequence is TGTGCCAGCAGTCTCGACGAGAATCAGCCCCAGCATTTT. Its protein product is CASSLDENQPQHF.

The rearrangement links TRBV11-3 to TRBJ2-3; 10 bases line up with TRBD2. CDR3 length: 16 amino acids. Germline CDR1 and CDR2: SGHNT and YENEEA. J lost 0 bases, V lost 5 bases, and 5 bases had no gene match. The CDR3 protein is CASSQGLAESTDTQYF. The CDR3 region has the DNA TGTGCCAGCAGCCAAGGACTAGCGGAGAGCACAGATACGCAGTATTTT.

The chain employs TRBV7-8 and TRBJ1-5; D is ambiguous. Looked up from germline, CDR1 is SGHVS and CDR2 is FQNEAQ. The CDR3 extends over 15 amino acids. V lost 1 base and J lost 7, with 14 bases in between. The CDR3 coding sequence is TGTGCCAGCAGCTTAGTTTCGGGGTCGAGCCAGCCCCAGCATTTT. Translating it yields CASSLVSGSSQPQHF.

The genes are TRBV12-2 and TRBJ1-4; no DNA check was done on the table's D call, TRBD1. TRBV12-2 is listed as a pseudogene. The CDR3 length is 17 residues. The CDR3 here is CASRFLGQRSTNEKLFF. The DNA of the CDR3 is TGTGCAAGTCGCTTCTTAGGACAAAGGTCAACTAATGAAAAACTGTTTTTT.

V and J are TRBV7-5 and TRBJ2-5. TRBV7-5 is a listed pseudogene. The CDR3 contains 14 residues. DNA of the CDR3: TGTGCCAGAAGCTTAGAAGGAGGGGGGGAGACCCAGTACTTC. It yields the protein CARSLEGGGETQYF.

The sample holds many counts of this clone. The gene calls are TRBV2 and TRBJ1-2, with TRBD1 identical over 12 bases. CDR1 is SNHLY and CDR2 is FYNNEI in the germline V gene. The CDR3 runs 17 residues. J was trimmed by 3 bases and V by 6 bases; bases with no gene match: 11. The CDR3 DNA reads TGTGCCAGCAGCTTTACCGGGACAGGGGGCTCGGACTATGGCTACACCTTC. It codes for CASSFTGTGGSDYGYTF.

Of note for this clone: The same CDR3 arises from other DNA sequences in this sample as well. The chain uses TRBV5-1 and TRBJ1-4; 8 nucleotides match TRBD1. The germline gives CDR1 SGHRS, CDR2 YFSETQ. J lost 2 bases, V lost 6 bases, and 9 bases had no gene match. This CDR3 is built from 16 residues. Here the CDR3 reads CASTRMAGGTNEKLFF. CDR3 in DNA: TGCGCCAGCACCAGGATGGCAGGGGGCACTAATGAAAAACTGTTTTTT.

In its sample, this clone was seen once. CDR3 loop: CASSPRGRGAYNEQFF. The DNA for the CDR3 is TGTGCCAGCAGCCCCAGGGGGCGGGGGGCTTACAATGAGCAGTTCTTC. This rearrangement joins TRBV5-6 to TRBJ2-1; D is tentatively TRBD1 or TRBD2 (8 bases each). This CDR3 is 16 amino acids long. CDR1 is SGHDT and CDR2 is YYEEEE in the germline V gene. V lost 4 bases and J 4 bases, leaving 18 bases between the germline ends.

CDR3 protein: CASIQLDGPNHEQFF. CDR3 sequence (DNA): TGTGCCAGCATTCAACTGGACGGACCGAACCATGAGCAGTTCTTC. The chain is built from TRBV11-1 and TRBJ2-1; D unresolved. CDR1 and CDR2 from the germline V gene are SGHAT and FQDESV (reference sequence). The CDR3 spans 15 residues. V gave up 7 bases and J gave up 8 bases, with 21 bases separating them.

The V and J genes are TRBV7-9 and TRBJ1-2; D uncertain. This CDR3 spans 12 amino acids. CDR1 SEHNR and CDR2 FQNEAQ come from the germline V gene (reference sequence). The germline V and J ends were trimmed by 5 bases and 8 bases, with 12 bases remaining between them. CDR3 sequence reads: CASSRVAEGYTF. CDR3 sequence (DNA): TGTGCCAGCAGCCGGGTAGCTGAGGGCTACACCTTC.

The chain couples TRBV10-1 to TRBJ1-5; D gene uncertain. Looked up from germline, CDR1 is WNHNN and CDR2 is SYGVQD (reference sequence). The CDR3 contains 15 residues. Between the trimmed V and J ends, which lost 6 bases and 4 bases, there was a span of 16 bases. CDR3 in DNA: TGCGCCAGCAGGCCGGTTCCGCAAGGGAATCAGCCCCAGCATTTT. Translated, it gives CASRPVPQGNQPQHF.

The chain combines TRBV5-1 with TRBJ2-7; D remains ambiguous. Germline CDR1 reads SGHRS; CDR2 reads YFSETQ. CDR3 size: 16 residues. V was shortened by 0 bases and J by 2 bases, with 15 bases between the two germline ends. CDR3 residues: CASSLAPTISTYEQYF. The CDR3, as DNA: TGCGCCAGCAGCTTGGCGCCGACAATTTCCACCTACGAGCAGTACTTC.

This clone was seen once. V and J are TRBV27 and TRBJ2-2; 13 nucleotides align to TRBD2. Trimming took 4 bases from V and 7 from J; bases not matched to a gene: 6. Per germline, CDR1 MNHEY and CDR2 SMNVEV (reference sequence). The CDR3 has 16 residues. Here the CDR3 DNA reads TGTGCCAGCAGTTACTTACTAGCGGGGGGGGACGGGGAGCTGTTTTTT. It codes for CASSYLLAGGDGELFF.

V and J are TRBV23-1 and TRBJ2-1; TRBD1 matches 7 bases. TRBV23-1 is sorted into the ORF group, with uncertain function. CDR3 size: 15 residues. The junction had 13 bases not matched to a gene; V was cut back by 4 bases and J by 10 bases. CDR3 loop: CASSLLGTVRTEQFF. CDR3 DNA: TGCGCCAGCAGTCTCCTAGGGACAGTTCGTACCGAGCAGTTCTTC.